The TCR beta chain under discussion was sequenced for a study of T cells in Graves' hyperthyroidism and ophthalmopathy (dated by TCRdb to about 2019). With regard to the full study: Peripheral blood samples were taken at the time of initial diagnosis, prior to any treatment. TCR V-J signatures able to tell the groups apart were searched for in a discovery cohort of 95 to 100 patients, of whom more than 40 had Graves' ophthalmopathy and about 55 had stable Graves' hyperthyroidism. An independent validation cohort of under 20 hyperthyroidism patients and 15 or so patients who later progressed to ophthalmopathy tested prospective prediction of ophthalmopathy. For training and testing, the 100 or so patients in the discovery cohort were randomly divided in a 7:3 ratio. Thyroid tissue and blood T-cell repertoires from more than five Graves' hyperthyroidism patients were also compared in the study. Once sampling was done, hyperthyroidism patients were given methimazole at a starting dose of 30 mg daily, whereas ophthalmopathy patients were given high-dose intravenous methylprednisolone. TCR Vbeta CDR3 sequencing of around 130 peripheral blood samples (approximately 44 ophthalmopathy, under 80 hyperthyroidism and approximately 17 progressor patients) is reported in the paper.

Hyperthyroidism patients were aged 18 to 65 years and newly diagnosed, with disease duration of less than 2 months. The study excluded patients with uncontrolled infections, other autoimmune diseases, pregnancy or lactation. Clinical symptoms, serum thyroxine and TRAb, thyroid ultrasound, and orbital computed tomography formed the basis for the diagnoses. Blood from progressor patients was collected at the time of first diagnosis with hyperthyroidism, before any ophthalmopathy symptoms had appeared. Ficoll-Paque density gradient centrifugation was used to isolate PBMCs from around 10 ml of fresh peripheral blood. Progressor patients were initially diagnosed with Graves' hyperthyroidism and developed ophthalmopathy during follow-up. Total RNA was extracted with Trizol reagent, and quality was checked on an Agilent 2100 Bioanalyzer. The TCR beta CDR3 regions were amplified from the RNA transcripts. A first-round RT-PCR of the TCR CDR3 used the HTBI primer set with the Qiagen OneStep RT-PCR kit. Libraries were constructed in a second round of multiplex PCR, after which size selection and purification were performed. Libraries were sequenced paired-end with 100 bp reads on an Illumina HiSeq2000. The paper's data handling went like this. Raw data were processed with SOAPnuke, discarding reads with adapters, uncalled bases, mean Phred below 15, or no exact constant-primer or identifier match. High-quality paired reads were merged with COPE v1.2.5, and unique nucleotide sequences were defined as clonotypes. MiTCR v1.1 was used to align clonotypes to the IMGT TRBV, TRBD and TRBJ reference segments. The analysis included only V-J combinations with a frequency above 0.0001, which together covered about 99% of the repertoires. The TCS score was defined as the ratio of F50 (clonal expansion) to E x V (chaos), calculated using BLOSUM62-based TCRdist between CDR3 peptides within each V-J. Welch's t-statistics and random forest reduced fewer than 550 V-J features to 13, which were used in a naive Bayes classifier (R e1071). Through fastp at Q25 and MiXCR, TCRdb rebuilt clones from the public reads, retaining in-frame beta chains. Duplicate CDR3 protein sequences are folded into a single record with the most common DNA and genes. TCRdb's processing, not the authors', yielded these V and J calls. The sample includes some 140,000 distinct CDR3 sequences, with roughly a fifth observed a single time. The top ten constitute about 67% of the sample.

This clonotype has a count of ten or more. Its antigen is not yet known. No much larger clone exists at a distance of one base, and base qualities are not known. The full study reports these points: Sample size was not statistically predetermined, and blinding of investigators to group allocation was not performed. During validation, the model predicted progression to ophthalmopathy a median of around 6 months ahead of onset, with around 71% sensitivity and 72% to 80% specificity. Most expanded thyroid clonotypes (frequency above 0.001) were also detected in blood, suggesting blood repertoires may reflect thyroid immune responses. A model built on a 13 V-J signature distinguished ophthalmopathy from stable hyperthyroidism, reaching about 88% sensitivity and around 81% specificity in cross-validation and 80%/75% in testing.

This sequence was found in a woman aged 50 to 60 with Graves' hyperthyroidism that later progressed to Graves' ophthalmopathy. Sequenced sample: blood.

This receptor carries the CDR3 CASSQGTTNDEQFF. Here is the DNA: TGTGCCAGCAGCCAAGGGACTACAAACGATGAGCAGTTCTTC. This sequence uses TRBV3-1 and TRBJ2-1; the D segment could be TRBD2, given 6 matching bases. There are 14 amino acids in the CDR3, from cysteine to phenylalanine inclusive. Solely the CDR3 DNA is kept, with 42 bases framed from the first base. Via the germline V gene (reference sequence), CDR1 is LGHDT and CDR2 YNNKEL. The junction shows trimming of 1 base on V and 8 bases on J, plus 12 bases between the germline ends.